This TCR beta chain came from a study of T-cell reconstitution after alpha-beta-depleted transplantation in children. The length of the CDR3 is 16 residues. V gave up 3 bases and J gave up 0 bases; unmatched junction bases: 7. This clonotype was seen a few times. The authors prepared the TCRbeta library with unique molecular identifiers. TCRdb passed the PCR reads through MiXCR, listing each CDR3 protein once. The sample carries about 420,000 distinct CDR3 sequences, approximately 11% recorded once. The sample here was PBMCs from the stem cell graft donor, taken from the stem cell graft. This sequence originates from a human donor who donated a stem cell graft to a child with acute myeloid leukemia. V gene TRBV12-3 or TRBV12-4 combines with J gene TRBJ1-1; 7 bases map to TRBD1. CDR3 residues: CASSLHRGLMNTEAFF. The CDR3 region has the DNA TGTGCCAGCAGTTTGCACAGGGGCCTTATGAACACTGAAGCTTTCTTT.